This TCR beta chain comes out of a study of cytomegalovirus exposure and HLA in healthy donors. Study-wide background: Unique TCRs from HLA-typed donors, 65 million to 85 million of them, were held in an early data release.

Worth noting for this clone: What it binds is unknown.

13 Jbeta primers and 60 Vbeta primers were used for the PCR. Profiling relied on immunoSEQ multiplex PCR, and the TCRdb table lists in-frame clones only, not all of them. The data show over 150,000 clones, 60% to 85% seen once. The study's findings and limits: A link between a missense DCLRE1C variant and TCR beta V- and J-gene trimming emerged from a later analysis. When the data were analyzed later, several of the most significant clusters appeared to be linked to common viral pathogens.

The CDR3 extends over 13 amino acids. V lost 7 bases and J 4 bases, leaving 13 bases between the germline ends. Germline CDR1 and CDR2: SNHLY and FYNNEI. The specimen sequenced was PBMCs. This TCR was sampled from a man in his thirties or forties in good health and CMV-seropositive. The chain uses TRBV2 and TRBJ1-1; D not certain. The CDR3 DNA reads TGTGCCAGCAAGGTGGAGGGAGGCACTGAAGCTTTCTTT. Encoded protein: CASKVEGGTEAFF.